The 9 T cell receptor beta chains given below trace back to one sample, sequenced in a study of T-cell reconstitution after alpha-beta-depleted transplantation in children. A library of TCRbeta sequences, prepared with unique molecular identifiers, was generated. TCRdb reprocessed the PCR reads with MiXCR, giving one entry per CDR3 protein. Found here are some 440,000 distinct CDR3 sequences, around 15% of them singletons; the top ten hold just under 30%. Sample: PBMCs, mostly from graft donor cells, taken 360 days after TCRalphabeta/CD19-depleted stem cell transplant. These receptor sequences come from a boy less than two years old who had a stem cell transplant for Wiskott-Aldrich syndrome, so the T cells may come from the graft donor.

This clonotype has only a few counts. This chain links TRBV12-3 or TRBV12-4 with TRBJ2-2; D may be TRBD2 (6 bases). There are 18 residues in the CDR3. Trimming stripped 5 bases from V and 0 bases from J, with 19 bases between. The CDR3 nucleotides are TGTGCCAGCAGTCCCCTCCGGGACTTCCGCCCGAACACCGGGGAGCTGTTTTTT. Translating it yields CASSPLRDFRPNTGELFF.

The chain carries TRBV15 and TRBJ2-7, with 8 positions matching TRBD2. Germline loops: CDR1 LNHNV, CDR2 YYDKDF (reference sequence). The trim removed 5 bases at V and 2 bases at J, leaving 11 bases unmatched. The CDR3 is 16 amino acids. CDR3: CATSLIAGYTPYEQYF. The CDR3 nucleotides read TGTGCCACCAGCTTGATAGCGGGGTATACCCCCTACGAGCAGTACTTC.

The rearrangement joins TRBV20-1 to TRBJ1-5; 7 bases fit TRBD1. Germline lookup yields CDR1 DFQATT and CDR2 SNEGSKA (reference sequence). This CDR3 spans 13 amino acids. With 4 bases clipped from V and 6 bases from J, the junction kept 6 bases outside the gene matches. The chain's CDR3 is CSATTQGSQPQHF. The CDR3, as DNA: TGCAGTGCTACTACACAGGGGAGTCAGCCCCAGCATTTT.

The rearrangement joins TRBV15 to TRBJ2-3; TRBD2 matches 7 bases. The CDR3 loop spans 16 amino acids. V lost 5 bases, J lost 1 base, and 9 bases stayed unmatched. Germline lookup yields CDR1 LNHNV and CDR2 YYDKDF (reference sequence). CDR3 sequence reads: CATSGSRTSGTDTQYF. In DNA, the CDR3 is TGTGCCACCAGCGGGAGTAGGACTAGTGGCACAGATACGCAGTATTTT.

In this sample, this clonotype turned up a few times. J is TRBJ1-1 and V is TRBV10-3; D perhaps matches TRBD1 (6 bases). This CDR3 spans 13 amino acids. Germline loops: CDR1 ENHRY, CDR2 SYGVKD. Deletions cut 5 bases from V and 4 bases from J, with 11 bases between. In DNA form, the CDR3 reads TGTGCCATCAGTCGACAGGTTTCCACTGAAGCTTTCTTT. It specifies CAISRQVSTEAFF.

The V gene is TRBV27, the J gene TRBJ2-7; TRBD2 agrees at 12 bases. The CDR3 is 15 residues long. The V and J ends lost 6 bases and 0 bases, in that order; junction bases with no gene match: 3. Germline CDR1 MNHEY, CDR2 SMNVEV (reference sequence). The CDR3 protein is CASSTSGGYSYEQYF. The CDR3 DNA reads TGTGCCAGCAGCACTAGCGGGGGGTACTCCTACGAGCAGTACTTC.

This clonotype has just a few counts. V usage is TRBV5-5 and J usage is TRBJ2-1, with 9 bases lining up with TRBD2. There are 16 residues in the CDR3. Germline V lookup: CDR1 SGHKS, CDR2 YYEKEE (reference sequence). V gave up 0 bases and J gave up 3 bases; unmatched junction bases: 4. The CDR3 DNA follows: TGTGCCAGCAGCTTGGTTGTAGCGGGGGACTACAATGAGCAGTTCTTC. Its protein product is CASSLVVAGDYNEQFF. The full variable domain, completed using reference TRBV5-5 and TRBJ2-1, is DAGVTQSPTHLIKTRGQQVTLRCSPISGHKSVSWYQQVLGQGPQFIFQYYEKEERGRGNFPDRFSARQFPNYSSELNVNALLLGDSALYLCASSLVVAGDYNEQFFGPGTRLTVL.

Only a few counts were recorded for this clonotype. The V call is TRBV28, the J call TRBJ1-2; D not resolved. CDR1 is MDHEN and CDR2 is SYDVKM in the germline V gene. Between the trimmed V and J ends, which lost 4 bases and 2 bases, there was a span of 5 bases. This CDR3 is 12 amino acids long. The CDR3: CASSWLNYGYTF. For the CDR3, the DNA is TGTGCCAGCAGTTGGCTCAACTATGGCTACACCTTC.

This clonotype was detected only a few times. This chain uses TRBV2 with TRBJ2-7, with D unresolved. Per the germline V gene, CDR1 is SNHLY and CDR2 is FYNNEI. This CDR3 comprises 18 residues. V lost 11 bases and J lost 2, with 31 bases in between. The CDR3 reads CAFSLPKSHGQSPYEQYF. In DNA, the CDR3 is TGTGCCTTCAGTTTACCAAAAAGCCACGGCCAATCCCCCTACGAGCAGTACTTC. Filled out from reference TRBV2 and TRBJ2-7, the complete variable domain reads EPEVTQTPSHQVTQMGQEVILRCVPISNHLYFYWYRQILGQKVEFLVSFYNNEISEKSEIFDDQFSVERPDGSNFTLKIRSTKLEDSAMYFCAFSLPKSHGQSPYEQYFGPGTRLTVT.